This is a list of T cell receptor beta chains from one sample in a study of T-cell reconstitution after alpha-beta-depleted transplantation in children. TCRdb reprocessed the PCR reads via MiXCR and lists one record per CDR3 protein. The data hold fewer than 750,000 distinct CDR3 sequences, with 20% to 30% observed a single time. The sequences come from PBMCs, collected before TCRalphabeta/CD19-depleted stem cell transplant. All receptors come from a boy less than two years old with Wiskott-Aldrich syndrome, due to receive a stem cell transplant. The conserved cysteine and the conserved F or W are not part of the CDR3 here. Fields, in order: D gene, J gene, V gene, CDR3 protein. D genes are given only for firm matches.

NA TRBJ2-1 TRBV7-2 ASSSRAGPTYNEQF
NA TRBJ2-1 TRBV24-1 ATSDLRAEGSYNEQF
NA TRBJ2-7 TRBV27 ASASNYEQY
TRBD2 TRBJ2-3 TRBV29-1 SATGGAVAQY
TRBD1 TRBJ1-3 TRBV29-1 SVSPTGMGSTIY
NA TRBJ2-7 TRBV20-1 SAHSYEQY
TRBD2 TRBJ2-5 TRBV5-1 ASSFWFLRTSGQETQY
TRBD1 TRBJ1-4 TRBV5-1 ASSLSGTGNEKLF
TRBD1 TRBJ2-5 TRBV4-2 ASSLRDRGETQY
TRBD1 TRBJ2-6 TRBV5-1 ASSLYPQQGFSGANVLT
TRBD2 TRBJ2-1 TRBV19 ASRNLAGGFNEQF
TRBD2 TRBJ2-2 TRBV5-1 ASSNSGTVGELF
TRBD2 TRBJ2-2 TRBV6-1 ASPKTRLAGLNTGELF
NA TRBJ1-1 TRBV3-1 ASSQEQVLNTEAF
NA TRBJ1-4 TRBV7-6 ASSLAFRAKLF
TRBD2 TRBJ2-3 TRBV11-2 ASSLGWGLAWATDTQY
NA TRBJ1-3 TRBV5-1 ASSLDPGPEDTIY
TRBD2 TRBJ2-7 TRBV15 ATSRELAGVHEQY
NA TRBJ1-1 TRBV10-3 AISWGTEAF
TRBD1 TRBJ2-7 TRBV5-1 ASSWSSGGAMNEQY
TRBD2 TRBJ2-7 TRBV20-1 SAGTSGIHEQY
TRBD2 TRBJ2-3 TRBV30 AWARGRGTDTQY
NA TRBJ2-5 TRBV7-8 ASTSRSRDSQETQY
NA TRBJ2-1 TRBV21-1 ASRTSAGGFHNEQF
TRBD2 TRBJ2-2 TRBV11-1 ASSFKASGRSFDTGELF
NA TRBJ2-3 TRBV5-1 ASSSGGITDTQY
NA TRBJ2-7 TRBV11-1 ASSPKSRGRRDDAYEQY
TRBD2 TRBJ2-3 TRBV10-3 AISEREKGDTQY
TRBD2 TRBJ2-1 TRBV25-1 ASSVAGFYNEQF
NA TRBJ2-3 TRBV10-3 AITDLADTQY
NA TRBJ1-5 TRBV6-6 ASSYSAPDPQH
NA TRBJ1-1 TRBV12-3/TRBV12-4 ASSFKGYTEAF